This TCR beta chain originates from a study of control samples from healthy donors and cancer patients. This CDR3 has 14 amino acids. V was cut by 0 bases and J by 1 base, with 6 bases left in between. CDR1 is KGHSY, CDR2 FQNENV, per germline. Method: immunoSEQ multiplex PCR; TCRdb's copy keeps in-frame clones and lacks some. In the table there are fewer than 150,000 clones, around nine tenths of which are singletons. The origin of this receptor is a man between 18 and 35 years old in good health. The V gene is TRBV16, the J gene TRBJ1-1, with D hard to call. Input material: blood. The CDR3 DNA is TGTGCCAGCAGCCAATCAGGGAAGAACACTGAAGCTTTCTTT. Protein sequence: CASSQSGKNTEAFF.